This T cell receptor beta chain was observed in a study of neurological immune-mediated disorders. The time point is: longitudinal time-point 1 (baseline). The unsorted libraries originated from 2 million PBMCs kept at -80 C. CDR1 is MNHEY, CDR2 SMNVEV, per germline (reference sequence). This CDR3 contains 17 residues. In regard to this clonotype: Its antigen is not identified. A much larger clone lies one base from this, so it may be a read error.

cDNA synthesis was performed by 5'RACE with 10-nucleotide random UMIs. In every sequencing run, more than 170 million TCR-beta sequences were generated from 15-18 subjects. In TCRdb, the 5' RACE reads were re-called with MiXCR into one record per CDR3 protein. This repertoire shows some 54,000 distinct CDR3 sequences, approximately 11% found once; its top ten account for 6.5% to 8.5%. Overall study findings and caveats: Expanded clones shared no CDR3 amino acid sequences across subjects, suggesting private repertoires in all groups.

The TCR comes from a male donor with HTLV-1-associated myelopathy (HAM/TSP). Sequencing was done on a sample of PBMCs. This chain connects TRBV27 to TRBJ2-6; 10 nucleotides line up with TRBD1. CDR3 residues: CASSSRQGAPGVNVLTF. CDR3 sequence (DNA): TGTGCCAGCAGTTCTCGACAGGGGGCGCCTGGGGTCAACGTCCTGACTTTC.